This note documents a single T cell receptor (beta chain) sequence. Antigen specificity is unknown. Germline-derived CDR1 and CDR2 are LNHDA and SQIVND (reference sequence). V shed 10 bases and J shed 3 bases, with 18 bases lying between them. This CDR3 has 14 residues. This specimen belongs to a study of T cells in tuberculosis. Overall study: Sequenced TCRs come from CD1B-GMM tetramer-binding T cells.

General study findings and limits: Smaller distances to GMM-specific TCRs suggested their expansion in active tuberculosis. Using the GMM-specific repertoire gave around 90% accuracy versus 60% to 70% with motifs.

The time point here: new active TB diagnosis, blood taken before or within 7 days of starting treatment. Confirmation came from sputum smear and/or culture positivity for M. tuberculosis. Profiled with immunoSEQ multiplex PCR; TCRdb holds only in-frame clones, not every one. Of about 34,000 clones in the sample, approximately 94% were seen once. The sample was PBMCs, taken at tuberculosis diagnosis. The source of this sequence is an adult with tuberculosis. The chain links TRBV19 to TRBJ1-1; no clear D. The CDR3 nucleotides are TGTGCCACCGTCAAGAGGCAACCCTACACTGAAGCTTTCTTT. This encodes CATVKRQPYTEAFF.